These 7 T cell receptor beta chains originate from one sample sequenced in a study of response to subunit inactivated influenza vaccine. TCRdb analysed the RT-PCR reads with MiXCR anew, one entry per CDR3 protein. The top ten clones hold 10% to 15% of a sample with approximately 530,000 distinct CDR3 sequences, 6.5% to 8% of them seen once. The input for sequencing was PBMCs from blood, taken less than 30 months after vaccination. Source of these receptors: a man aged 45-69 years who received an inactivated influenza vaccine.

J is TRBJ2-5 and V is TRBV10-3; the match to TRBD1 covers 8 bases. V was clipped by 10 bases and J by 3 bases; unmatched bases: 4. Germline loops: CDR1 ENHRY, CDR2 SYGVKD. The CDR3 covers 12 residues. The CDR3 is CATGTGEETQYF. CDR3 bases: TGTGCCACAGGGACAGGAGAAGAGACCCAGTACTTC.

There are many counts of this clonotype. V gene TRBV11-1 combines with J gene TRBJ2-1; D might be TRBD1 (6 bases). From germline, CDR1 is SGHAT and CDR2 FQDESV (reference sequence). There are 13 residues in the CDR3. Trimming took 6 bases from V and 10 from J, leaving 16 bases between them. The CDR3 nucleotides are TGTGCCAGCAGGCAGGGGCTCCGAGGGGAGCAGTTCTTC. Amino acid sequence: CASRQGLRGEQFF.

The chain recombines TRBV27 with TRBJ2-4; the D gene could be TRBD1 or TRBD2 (5 bases each). The CDR3 spans 13 residues. CDR1 is MNHEY, CDR2 SMNVEV, per germline (reference sequence). Trimming stripped 6 bases from V and 4 bases from J, with 10 bases between. The DNA of the CDR3 is TGTGCCAGCAGGGGGACGGAGAAAAACATTCAGTACTTC. Its protein product is CASRGTEKNIQYF.

V gene TRBV24-1 combines with J gene TRBJ1-5; a weak D match, TRBD1 (6 bases). Germline V CDR1 and CDR2: KGHDR, SFDVKD. The CDR3 spans 15 residues. V dropped 4 bases and J dropped 2 bases, with 11 bases sitting between them. Here the CDR3 DNA reads TGTGCCACCAGTGACGGGGGCCGTGGCAATCAGCCCCAGCATTTT. It codes for CATSDGGRGNQPQHF.

The gene calls are TRBV20-1 and TRBJ2-1; the D gene is possibly TRBD2 (5 bases). V lost 3 bases, J lost 14 bases, and 20 bases lay in between. This CDR3 is built from 13 residues. Germline V CDR1 and CDR2: DFQATT, SNEGSKA (reference sequence). In DNA form, the CDR3 reads TGCAGTGCTAGGGAACCTTCTGGCCAGAGGGAGTTCTTC. It yields the protein CSAREPSGQREFF.

The V gene is TRBV20-1, the J gene TRBJ2-2; no definite D call. With 0 bases removed from V and 2 bases from J, the gap between germline ends came to 1 base. CDR1 and CDR2 (germline): DFQATT, SNEGSKA (reference sequence). The CDR3 runs 12 residues. The CDR3 DNA follows: TGCAGTGCTAGAGATAACACCGGGGAGCTGTTTTTT. Its translation: CSARDNTGELFF.

The rearrangement links TRBV5-4 to TRBJ2-3, with D unresolved. CDR3 length: 16 amino acids. Germline V CDR1 and CDR2: SGHNT, YYREEE (reference sequence). The V end was cut by 4 bases, the J end by 0 bases, with 15 bases between. For the CDR3, the DNA is TGTGCCAGCAGCCCGGCGGCCCTTGCTAGCACAGATACGCAGTATTTT. Protein product: CASSPAALASTDTQYF.